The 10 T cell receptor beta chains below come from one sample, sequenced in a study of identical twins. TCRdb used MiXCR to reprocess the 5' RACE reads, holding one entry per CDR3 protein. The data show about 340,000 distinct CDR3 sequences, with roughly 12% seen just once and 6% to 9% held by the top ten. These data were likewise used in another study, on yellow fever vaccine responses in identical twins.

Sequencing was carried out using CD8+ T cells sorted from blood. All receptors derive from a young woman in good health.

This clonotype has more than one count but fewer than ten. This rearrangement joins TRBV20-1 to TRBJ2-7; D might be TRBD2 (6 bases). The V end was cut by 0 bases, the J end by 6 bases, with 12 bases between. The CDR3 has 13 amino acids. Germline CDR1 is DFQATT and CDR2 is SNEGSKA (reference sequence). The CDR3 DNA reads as TGCAGTGCTAGAGATAGGACGGAGGGCGAGCAGTACGTC. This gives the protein CSARDRTEGEQYV.

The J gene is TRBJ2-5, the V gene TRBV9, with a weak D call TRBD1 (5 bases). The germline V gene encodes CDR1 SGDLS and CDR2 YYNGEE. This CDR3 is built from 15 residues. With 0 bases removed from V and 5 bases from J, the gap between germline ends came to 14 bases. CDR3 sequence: CASSVEGAFGETQYF. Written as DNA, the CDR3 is TGTGCCAGCAGCGTAGAAGGGGCGTTTGGGGAGACCCAGTACTTC. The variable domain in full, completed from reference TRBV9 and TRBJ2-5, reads DSGVTQTPKHLITATGQRVTLRCSPRSGDLSVYWYQQSLDQGLQFLIQYYNGEERAKGNILERFSAQQFPDLHSELNLSSLELGDSALYFCASSVEGAFGETQYFGPGTRLLVL.

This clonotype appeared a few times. The CDR3 protein is CASSFRQGRETQYF. CDR3 coding DNA: TGTGCCAGCAGTTTTCGACAGGGAAGAGAGACCCAGTACTTC. The V call is TRBV27, the J call TRBJ2-5; TRBD1 matches at 7 bases. The V segment lost 3 bases and the J segment 4 bases; nucleotides outside the gene matches: 5. The CDR3 is 14 amino acids. CDR1 is MNHEY, CDR2 SMNVEV, per germline (reference sequence).

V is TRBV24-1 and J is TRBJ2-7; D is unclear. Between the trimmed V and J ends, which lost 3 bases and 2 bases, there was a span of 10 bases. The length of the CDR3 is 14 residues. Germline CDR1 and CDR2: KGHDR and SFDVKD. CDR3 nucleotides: TGTGCCACCAGTGATCTAGACTCTCCCTACGAGCAGTACTTC. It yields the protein CATSDLDSPYEQYF.

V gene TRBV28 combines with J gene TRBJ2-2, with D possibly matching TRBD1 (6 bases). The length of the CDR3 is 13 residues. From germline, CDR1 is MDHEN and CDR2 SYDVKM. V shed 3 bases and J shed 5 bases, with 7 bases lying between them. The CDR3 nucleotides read TGTGCCAGCAGTTTCGGGACAACCGGGGAGCTGTTTTTT. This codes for CASSFGTTGELFF.

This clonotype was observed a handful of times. CDR3 coding DNA: TGTGCCAGCAGCTCCGGGGACATACGGCCTGGCTACACCTTC. Translated, it gives CASSSGDIRPGYTF. J is TRBJ1-2 and V is TRBV7-9, with D perhaps TRBD1 (6 bases). The CDR3 runs 14 residues. The V and J ends lost 4 bases and 7 bases respectively, with 16 bases between them. Germline CDR1 reads SEHNR; CDR2 reads FQNEAQ (reference sequence).

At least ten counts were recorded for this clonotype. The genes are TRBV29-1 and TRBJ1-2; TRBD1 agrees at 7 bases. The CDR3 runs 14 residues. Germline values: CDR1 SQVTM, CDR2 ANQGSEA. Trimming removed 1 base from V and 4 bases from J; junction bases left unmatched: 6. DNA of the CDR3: TGCAGCGTTGAAGGCGGGGACAGACCCTATGGCTACACCTTC. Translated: CSVEGGDRPYGYTF. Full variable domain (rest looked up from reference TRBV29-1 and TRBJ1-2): SAVISQKPSRDICQRGTSLTIQCQVDSQVTMMFWYRQQPGQSLTLIATANQGSEATYESGFVIDKFPISRPNLTFSTLTVSNMSPEDSSIYLCSVEGGDRPYGYTFGSGTRLTVV.

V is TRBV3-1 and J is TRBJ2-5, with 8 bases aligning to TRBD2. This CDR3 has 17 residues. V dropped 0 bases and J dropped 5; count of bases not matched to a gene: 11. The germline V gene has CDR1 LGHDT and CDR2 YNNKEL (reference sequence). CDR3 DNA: TGTGCCAGCAGCCAAGATTCTGGAGCGGGGGAGGGTGAGACCCAGTACTTC. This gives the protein CASSQDSGAGEGETQYF.

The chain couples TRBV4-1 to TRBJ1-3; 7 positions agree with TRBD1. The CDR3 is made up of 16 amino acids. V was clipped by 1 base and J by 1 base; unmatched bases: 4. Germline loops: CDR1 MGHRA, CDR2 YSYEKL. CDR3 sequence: CASSQGDSYSGNTIYF. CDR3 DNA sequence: TGCGCCAGCAGCCAAGGGGACAGCTATTCTGGAAACACCATATATTTT.

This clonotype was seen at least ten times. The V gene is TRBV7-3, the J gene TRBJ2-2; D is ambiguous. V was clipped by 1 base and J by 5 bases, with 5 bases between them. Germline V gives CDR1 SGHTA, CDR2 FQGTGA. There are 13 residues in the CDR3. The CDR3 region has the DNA TGTGCCAGCAGCTTAATGGGTACCGGGGAGCTGTTTTTT. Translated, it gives CASSLMGTGELFF.